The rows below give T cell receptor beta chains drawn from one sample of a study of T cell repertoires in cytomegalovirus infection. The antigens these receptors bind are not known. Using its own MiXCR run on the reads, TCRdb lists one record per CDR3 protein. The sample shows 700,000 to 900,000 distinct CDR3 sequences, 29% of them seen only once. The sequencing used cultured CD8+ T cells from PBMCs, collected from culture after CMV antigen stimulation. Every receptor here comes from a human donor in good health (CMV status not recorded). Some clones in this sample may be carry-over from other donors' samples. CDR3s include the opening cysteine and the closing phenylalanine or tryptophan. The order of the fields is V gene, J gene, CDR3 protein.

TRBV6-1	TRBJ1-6	CASSEARGALYNSPLHF
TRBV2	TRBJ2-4	CASRGQLAKNIQYF
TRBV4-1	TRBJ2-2	CASSQTEIAGMANTGELFF
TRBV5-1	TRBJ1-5	CASSLDGTGGNQPQHF
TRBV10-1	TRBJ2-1	CASSPGQASNNEQFF
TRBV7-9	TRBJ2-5	CASNSYLFGGKETQYF
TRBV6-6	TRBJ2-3	CASSDPGQLTDTQYF
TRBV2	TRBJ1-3	CAVGVPVFSGNTIYF
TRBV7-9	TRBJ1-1	CASSLAAGANEAFF
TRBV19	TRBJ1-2	CASSRRRRDYGYTF
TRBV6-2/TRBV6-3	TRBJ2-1	CASSYGDRSNEQFF
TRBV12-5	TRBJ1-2	CASGLVPYGYTF
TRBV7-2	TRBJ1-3	CASSSTGLSGNTIYF
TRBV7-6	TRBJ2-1	CASSLAADYNEQFF
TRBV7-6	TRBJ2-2	CASSSQGPNTGELFF
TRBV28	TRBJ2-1	CASTHPGQGGSYNEQFF
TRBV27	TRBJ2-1	CASSPVASGARFYNEQFF
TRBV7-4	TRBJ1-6	CASSLVLGNSPLHF
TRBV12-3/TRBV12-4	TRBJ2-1	CASSLGQGSIF
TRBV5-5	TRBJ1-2	CASSLPGANYGYTF
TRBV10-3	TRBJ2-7	CAIRGDRAYEQYF
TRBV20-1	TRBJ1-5	CSAGTLSNQPQHF
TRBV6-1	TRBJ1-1	CASSPFRTARLNTEAFF
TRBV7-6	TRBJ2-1	CASSLGTAGSYNEQFF
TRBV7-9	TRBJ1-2	CASTKEGSGYGYTF
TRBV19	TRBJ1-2	CARTGGADYGYTF
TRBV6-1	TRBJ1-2	CASRSRGDNYGYTF
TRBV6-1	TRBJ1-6	CASILEGGGNSPLHF
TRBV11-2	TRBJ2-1	CASSLGKPLAGGNEQFF
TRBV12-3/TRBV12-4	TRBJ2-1	CASSVLGPDNEQFF
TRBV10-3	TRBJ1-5	CATNPGLGNSNQPQHF